This entry concerns a single TCR beta chain. Clones were read by immunoSEQ multiplex PCR, and TCRdb kept only the in-frame ones, dropping some. The sample lists roughly 50,000 clones; approximately 90% were seen once. The sample is drawn from a study of T cells in localized non-small cell lung cancer. This sample comprised peripheral blood, obtained before any cancer treatment. This clonotype originated in a man between 40 and 70 years old with stage I lung adenocarcinoma.

CDR3 sequence: CASSLSAGKGSEQFF. The CDR3 DNA sequence: TGTGCCAGCAGCTTATCGGCAGGGAAGGGGAGTGAGCAGTTCTTC. The rearrangement joins TRBV13 to TRBJ2-1, with D possibly being TRBD1 or TRBD2 (5 bases each). The CDR3 is made up of 15 amino acids. The ends were cut back, 2 bases at V and 9 bases at J, with 17 bases in the middle. Germline V gene data show CDR1 as PRHDT and CDR2 as FYEKMQ (reference sequence).